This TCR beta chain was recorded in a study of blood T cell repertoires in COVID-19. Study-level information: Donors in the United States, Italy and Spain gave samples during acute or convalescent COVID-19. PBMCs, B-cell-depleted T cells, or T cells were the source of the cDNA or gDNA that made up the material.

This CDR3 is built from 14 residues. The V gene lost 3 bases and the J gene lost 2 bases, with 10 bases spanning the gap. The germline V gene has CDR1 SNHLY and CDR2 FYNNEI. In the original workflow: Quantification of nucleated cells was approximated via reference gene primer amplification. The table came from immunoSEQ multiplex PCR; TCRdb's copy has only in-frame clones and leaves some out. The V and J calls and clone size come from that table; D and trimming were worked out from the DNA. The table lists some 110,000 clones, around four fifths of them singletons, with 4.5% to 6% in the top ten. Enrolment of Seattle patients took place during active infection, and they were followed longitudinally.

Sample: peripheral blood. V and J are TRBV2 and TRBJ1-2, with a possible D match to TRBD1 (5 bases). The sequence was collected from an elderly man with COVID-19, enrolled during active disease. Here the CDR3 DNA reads TGTGCCAGCAGTGAGGCAGGGTTAAACTATGGCTACACCTTC. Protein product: CASSEAGLNYGYTF.